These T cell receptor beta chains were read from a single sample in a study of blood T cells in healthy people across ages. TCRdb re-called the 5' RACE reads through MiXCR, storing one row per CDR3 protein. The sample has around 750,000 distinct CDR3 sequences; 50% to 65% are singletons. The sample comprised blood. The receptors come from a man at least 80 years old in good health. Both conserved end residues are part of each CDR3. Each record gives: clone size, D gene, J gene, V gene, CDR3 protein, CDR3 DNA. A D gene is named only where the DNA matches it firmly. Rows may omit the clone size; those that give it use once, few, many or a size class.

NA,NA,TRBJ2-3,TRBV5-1,CASSPVASGTDTQYF,TGCGCCAGCAGCCCTGTGGCTAGCGGCACAGATACGCAGTATTTT
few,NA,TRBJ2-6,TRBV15,CATSREALVSGANVLTF,TGTGCCACCAGCAGAGAAGCCTTGGTATCTGGGGCCAACGTCCTGACTTTC
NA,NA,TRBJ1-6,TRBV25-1,CASRGEGQHSPLHF,TGTGCCAGCAGAGGGGAGGGCCAGCATTCACCCCTCCACTTT
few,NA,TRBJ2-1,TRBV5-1,CASSLEGGGQQFF,TGCGCCAGCAGCTTGGAAGGCGGCGGGCAGCAGTTCTTC
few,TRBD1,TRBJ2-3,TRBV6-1,CASRVGGTQGARYAYF,TGTGCCAGCAGGGTTGGGGGCACACAGGGGGCCAGATACGCGTATTTT
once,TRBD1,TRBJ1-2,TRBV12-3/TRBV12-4,CASSLIGTGLGGYTF,TGTGCCAGCAGTTTAATTGGGACAGGGTTGGGCGGCTACACCTTC
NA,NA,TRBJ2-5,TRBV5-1,CASSSDGTPKETQYF,TGCGCCAGCAGCTCCGACGGGACGCCAAAGGAGACCCAGTACTTC
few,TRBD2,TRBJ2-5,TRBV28,CASSSLAGGLETQYF,TGTGCCAGCAGTTCACTAGCGGGAGGATTAGAGACCCAGTACTTC
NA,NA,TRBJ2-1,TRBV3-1,CASSQSRAWNEQFF,TGTGCCAGCAGCCAAAGCAGGGCTTGGAATGAGCAGTTCTTC
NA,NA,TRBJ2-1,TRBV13,CASSSELINKQFF,TGTGCCAGCAGCTCAGAACTAATCAATAAGCAGTTCTTC
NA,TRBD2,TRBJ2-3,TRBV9,CASSVVGPGGAGTTDTQYF,TGTGCCAGCAGCGTAGTAGGCCCCGGGGGAGCGGGGACCACAGATACGCAGTATTTT
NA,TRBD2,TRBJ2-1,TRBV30,CAWSVRGALAGVRNEQFF,TGTGCCTGGAGTGTACGAGGGGCGCTAGCGGGAGTCCGGAATGAGCAGTTCTTC
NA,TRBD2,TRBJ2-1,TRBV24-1,CVSSPGGPSVDNEQFF,TGTGTCTCAAGCCCGGGAGGCCCCTCTGTCGACAATGAGCAGTTCTTC
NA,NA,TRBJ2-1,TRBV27,CASSPERSPSYNEQFF,TGTGCCAGCAGTCCCGAGCGGTCCCCCTCCTACAATGAGCAGTTCTTC
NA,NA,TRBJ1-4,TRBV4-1,CASSQVSETNEKLFF,TGCGCCAGCAGCCAAGTTAGTGAAACTAATGAAAAACTGTTTTTT
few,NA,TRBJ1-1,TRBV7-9,CASSPLAEAFF,TGTGCCAGCAGCCCTCTTGCTGAAGCTTTCTTT
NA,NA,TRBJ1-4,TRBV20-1,CSARPGGREKLFF,TGCAGTGCCCGACCTGGAGGGCGGGAAAAACTGTTTTTT
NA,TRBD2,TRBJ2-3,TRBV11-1,CASTPGLAGVMDTQYF,TGTGCCAGCACCCCGGGACTAGCGGGAGTCATGGATACGCAGTATTTT
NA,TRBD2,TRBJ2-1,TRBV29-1,CSVRKKGWSGGYNEQFF,TGCAGCGTTCGAAAAAAGGGTTGGAGCGGGGGTTACAATGAGCAGTTCTTC
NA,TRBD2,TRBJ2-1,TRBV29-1,CSVEDVAGVPGPNYNEQFF,TGCAGCGTTGAAGATGTAGCGGGAGTTCCAGGGCCGAATTACAATGAGCAGTTCTTC
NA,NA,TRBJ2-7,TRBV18,CASSPLKGVYEQYF,TGTGCCAGCTCACCACTCAAAGGAGTCTACGAGCAGTACTTC
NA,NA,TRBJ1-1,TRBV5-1,CASSLGGGPEAFF,TGCGCCAGCAGCTTGGGGGGGGGTCCTGAAGCTTTCTTT
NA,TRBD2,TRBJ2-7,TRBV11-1,CASSCGTSGSYEQYF,TGTGCCAGCAGCTGTGGGACTAGCGGGAGTTACGAGCAGTACTTC
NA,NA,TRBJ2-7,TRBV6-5,CASSLLGGAADEQYF,TGTGCCAGCAGTTTACTGGGCGGGGCGGCGGACGAGCAGTACTTC